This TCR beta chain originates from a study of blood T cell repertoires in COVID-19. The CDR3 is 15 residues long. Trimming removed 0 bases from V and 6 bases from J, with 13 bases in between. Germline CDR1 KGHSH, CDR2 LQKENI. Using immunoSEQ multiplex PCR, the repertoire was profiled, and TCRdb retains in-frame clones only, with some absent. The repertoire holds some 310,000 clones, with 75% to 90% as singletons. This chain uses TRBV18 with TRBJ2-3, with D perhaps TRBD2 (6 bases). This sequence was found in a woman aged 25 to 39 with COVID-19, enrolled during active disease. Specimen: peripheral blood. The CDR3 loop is CASSPPLRGSDTQYF. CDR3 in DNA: TGTGCCAGCTCACCACCGTTGCGGGGTTCGGATACGCAGTATTTT.